Listed below are T cell receptor beta chains from one sample, sequenced in a study of T-cell reconstitution after alpha-beta-depleted transplantation in children. TCRdb passed the PCR reads through MiXCR, listing each CDR3 protein once. The sample holds 330,000 or so distinct CDR3 sequences, 10% seen once. Sequencing used PBMCs, obtained before TCRalphabeta/CD19-depleted stem cell transplant. These receptors were collected from a boy in the first two years of life with acute myeloid leukemia, due to receive a stem cell transplant. Both conserved end residues are part of each CDR3. A D gene is named only where the DNA matches it firmly. The listing skips clone size in some rows; elsewhere it reads once, few, many or a size class.

many | TRBJ2-1 | TRBV2 | . | CASGRSGAGSYNEQFF | TGTGCCAGCGGACGCTCGGGGGCGGGGTCCTACAATGAGCAGTTCTTC
many | TRBJ1-5 | TRBV7-2 | . | CASSLVRWGHQPQHF | TGTGCCAGCAGCTTAGTCAGGTGGGGGCATCAGCCCCAGCATTTT
. | TRBJ2-3 | TRBV12-3/TRBV12-4 | TRBD2 | CASQCPYGGAEADTQYF | TGTGCCAGCCAGTGCCCCTACGGGGGGGCCGAAGCAGATACGCAGTATTTT
once | TRBJ2-7 | TRBV18 | TRBD1 | CASSPLGQGSYGQYF | TGTGCCAGCTCACCCCTGGGACAGGGTTCCTACGGGCAGTACTTC
few | TRBJ1-1 | TRBV14 | . | CASSQRRNTEAFF | TGTGCCAGCAGCCAAAGGAGGAACACTGAAGCTTTCTTT
many | TRBJ2-5 | TRBV5-1 | . | CASSLAAGVETQYF | TGCGCCAGCAGCTTGGCAGCAGGGGTGGAGACCCAGTACTTC
many | TRBJ1-4 | TRBV28 | . | CASSLSREEKLFF | TGTGCCAGCAGTTTGAGCAGGGAGGAAAAACTGTTTTTT
many | TRBJ2-7 | TRBV6-1 | . | CASSEEEDSTYEQYF | TGTGCCAGCAGTGAGGAGGAGGACAGCACCTACGAGCAGTACTTC
many | TRBJ2-7 | TRBV11-2 | . | CASSLELAWKQEQYF | TGTGCCAGCAGCTTAGAACTGGCATGGAAGCAGGAGCAGTACTTC
. | TRBJ2-1 | TRBV19 | TRBD2 | CASSIGGFLSYNEQFF | TGTGCCAGTAGTATCGGGGGGTTCTTATCCTACAATGAGCAGTTCTTC
. | TRBJ1-6 | TRBV7-2 | . | CASSYIGIPNSPLHF | TGTGCCAGCAGCTATATCGGGATCCCCAATTCACCCCTCCACTTT
many | TRBJ2-1 | TRBV20-1 | . | CSILGPYNEQFF | TGCAGTATCTTAGGACCCTACAATGAGCAGTTCTTC
. | TRBJ2-7 | TRBV6-1 | . | CASRKGADVPWSYEQYF | TGTGCCAGCAGGAAAGGGGCCGACGTACCATGGTCCTACGAGCAGTACTTC
many | TRBJ2-7 | TRBV5-6 | . | CASSLNGLAAYEQYF | TGTGCCAGCAGCTTGAACGGGTTAGCGGCCTACGAGCAGTACTTC
many | TRBJ2-3 | TRBV7-2 | . | CASSLTRPDTQYF | TGTGCCAGCAGCTTGACTAGGCCAGATACGCAGTATTTT
. | TRBJ1-2 | TRBV28 | TRBD1 | CASSFPLAGQGFHGYTF | TGTGCCAGCAGTTTCCCCTTGGCCGGACAGGGGTTCCATGGCTACACCTTC
many | TRBJ1-1 | TRBV3-1 | . | CASSQLGGNTEAFF | TGTGCCAGCAGCCAATTGGGGGGAAACACTGAAGCTTTCTTT
many | TRBJ2-1 | TRBV2 | . | CASTVRGNEQFF | TGTGCCAGCACTGTTCGGGGGAATGAGCAGTTCTTC
many | TRBJ2-7 | TRBV20-1 | TRBD1 | CSARTLPAGQATYEQYF | TGCAGTGCCAGAACGCTACCGGCGGGACAGGCAACCTACGAGCAGTACTTC
many | TRBJ2-1 | TRBV4-3 | TRBD1 | CASSVPGQSSYNEQFF | TGCGCCAGCAGCGTGCCGGGACAGAGCTCCTACAATGAGCAGTTCTTC
. | TRBJ2-5 | TRBV11-2 | . | CASSLDPGRETQYF | TGTGCCAGCAGCTTAGATCCCGGAAGGGAGACCCAGTACTTC
. | TRBJ2-7 | TRBV11-1 | TRBD2 | CASSYAGTSGSRGPYEQYF | TGTGCCAGCAGCTACGCCGGGACTAGCGGGAGTAGGGGCCCCTACGAGCAGTACTTC
. | TRBJ2-3 | TRBV5-6 | . | CASSPPNTNTQYF | TGTGCCAGCAGCCCCCCGAACACAAATACGCAGTATTTT
many | TRBJ1-1 | TRBV4-3 | . | CASSQRWETEAFF | TGCGCCAGCAGCCAAAGGTGGGAGACTGAAGCTTTCTTT
few | TRBJ2-5 | TRBV4-3 | . | CASSQDRRPETQYF | TGCGCCAGCAGCCAAGACAGGCGACCGGAGACCCAGTACTTC
many | TRBJ1-5 | TRBV7-9 | . | CASILEGGGRNQPQHF | TGTGCCAGCATCTTAGAGGGAGGGGGACGCAATCAGCCCCAGCATTTT
. | TRBJ1-5 | TRBV6-5 | TRBD1 | CASSSGQGGPQHF | TGTGCCAGCAGTTCAGGACAGGGCGGGCCCCAGCATTTT
many | TRBJ2-1 | TRBV13 | . | CASSIGPSSYNEQFF | TGTGCCAGCAGCATTGGGCCTAGCTCCTACAATGAGCAGTTCTTC
many | TRBJ1-5 | TRBV3-1 | TRBD1 | CASSQGTGGQPQHF | TGTGCCAGCAGCCAAGGGACAGGGGGCCAGCCCCAGCATTTT
many | TRBJ2-7 | TRBV7-8 | TRBD2 | CASSSSGVSYEQYF | TGTGCCAGCAGCTCAAGCGGGGTCTCCTACGAGCAGTACTTC
many | TRBJ2-2 | TRBV7-2 | . | CASSLARPTGELFF | TGTGCCAGCAGCTTAGCGCGGCCGACCGGGGAGCTGTTTTTT
. | TRBJ1-6 | TRBV7-2 | . | CASGGGRAVGGNSPLHF | TGTGCCAGCGGCGGCGGCAGGGCTGTTGGTGGTAATTCACCCCTCCACTTT
few | TRBJ2-5 | TRBV27 | . | CASSQLGTQYF | TGTGCCAGCAGTCAGCTCGGGACCCAGTACTTC
. | TRBJ2-1 | TRBV12-3/TRBV12-4 | . | CASKPSPLLSGVRNEQFF | TGTGCCAGCAAGCCCTCCCCCCTACTAAGCGGAGTTCGCAATGAGCAGTTCTTC
many | TRBJ1-5 | TRBV28 | TRBD1 | CASSAGGNNQPQHF | TGTGCCAGCAGTGCAGGGGGAAACAATCAGCCCCAGCATTTT
many | TRBJ2-7 | TRBV7-9 | . | CASSLEGTANYEQYF | TGTGCCAGCAGCTTAGAAGGGACGGCCAACTACGAGCAGTACTTC
many | TRBJ1-4 | TRBV5-1 | . | CASSLALGMGEKLFF | TGCGCCAGCAGCTTGGCCTTGGGTATGGGTGAAAAACTGTTTTTT
. | TRBJ1-1 | TRBV2 | . | CASRSRDTEAFF | TGTGCCAGCAGATCGAGGGACACTGAAGCTTTCTTT
many | TRBJ2-2 | TRBV24-1 | TRBD1 | CATGDRGKTGELFF | TGTGCCACCGGAGACAGGGGAAAAACCGGGGAGCTGTTTTTT
many | TRBJ2-3 | TRBV7-3 | . | CASSPEASTDTQYF | TGTGCCAGCAGCCCCGAGGCCAGCACAGATACGCAGTATTTT
few | TRBJ2-3 | TRBV19 | TRBD1 | CASSGGGTGQDTQYF | TGTGCCAGTAGCGGAGGGGGGACAGGGCAAGATACGCAGTATTTT
many | TRBJ1-6 | TRBV20-1 | . | CSARTRGTTGLLNSPLHF | TGCAGTGCTAGAACCCGAGGGACCACAGGTCTACTAAATTCACCCCTCCACTTT
many | TRBJ2-3 | TRBV12-3/TRBV12-4 | . | CASSFFGLRSTDTQYF | TGTGCCAGCAGTTTCTTTGGGTTGCGAAGCACAGATACGCAGTATTTT
. | TRBJ1-4 | TRBV4-2 | . | CASSQSDGDWEKLFF | TGTGCCAGCAGCCAATCGGACGGCGATTGGGAAAAACTGTTTTTT
many | TRBJ2-1 | TRBV11-2 | TRBD1 | CASSPSSGTVYNEQFF | TGTGCCAGCAGCCCCAGCTCCGGGACAGTCTACAATGAGCAGTTCTTC